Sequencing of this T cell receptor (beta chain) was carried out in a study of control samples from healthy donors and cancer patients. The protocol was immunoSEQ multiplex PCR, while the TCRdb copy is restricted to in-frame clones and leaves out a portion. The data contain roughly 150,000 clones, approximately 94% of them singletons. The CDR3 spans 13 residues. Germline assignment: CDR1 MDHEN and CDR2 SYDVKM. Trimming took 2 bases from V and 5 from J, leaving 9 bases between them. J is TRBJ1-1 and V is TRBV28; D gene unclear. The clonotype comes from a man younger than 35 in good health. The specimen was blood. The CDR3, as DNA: TGTGCCAGCAGTTTAACCCGAGGGACTGAAGCTTTCTTT. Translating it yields CASSLTRGTEAFF.